This T cell receptor beta chain was documented in a study of blood T cell repertoires in COVID-19. Study-level background: The United States, Italy and Spain were the sources of the acute and convalescent COVID-19 samples. T cells, B-cell-depleted T cells, or PBMCs provided the cDNA or gDNA that served as material.

Authors' methods: The assay estimated nucleated cells by amplifying reference gene primers. The protocol was immunoSEQ multiplex PCR, while the TCRdb copy is restricted to in-frame clones and leaves out a portion. That table is the source of V, J and clone size, and D and trimming were worked out from the DNA. The sample has around 150,000 clones, 80% to 90% seen once. The CDR3 contains 14 residues. Germline-derived CDR1 and CDR2 are KGHSH and LQKENI. In its sample, this clone was seen many times. A junction end diverges from the germline sequence, so it may reflect a read error. The Seattle patients joined while their infection was active and were tracked longitudinally afterward.

The clonotype comes from a woman aged 60 to 75 with COVID-19, enrolled during active disease. Sequenced: peripheral blood. J is TRBJ1-2 and V is TRBV18; D perhaps matches TRBD1 (5 bases). CDR3 loop: CASSSTRGGELSSF. The CDR3 DNA is TGTGCCAGCTCATCGACGAGGGGAGGGGAATTGAGCTCCTTC.